The 8 T cell receptor beta chains reported below all come from one sample, sequenced in a study of blood T cell repertoires in COVID-19. The data were produced by immunoSEQ multiplex PCR, yet TCRdb's version contains in-frame clones alone and is incomplete. The sample lists about 260,000 clones; about nine tenths were seen once. The sequencing input was peripheral blood. The receptors come from a man aged 60 to 69 who had recovered from COVID-19.

The V and J genes are TRBV5-1 and TRBJ2-5; D is perhaps TRBD2 (5 bases). CDR1 SGHRS and CDR2 YFSETQ come from the germline V gene. The germline V and J ends were trimmed by 0 bases and 7 bases, with 10 bases remaining between them. The CDR3 extends over 13 amino acids. The CDR3 spells CASSLDGGGTQYF. CDR3 bases: TGCGCCAGCAGCTTGGATGGAGGCGGGACCCAGTACTTC.

The rearrangement joins TRBV9 to TRBJ1-4; D is unresolved. Trimming cost V 1 base and J 0 bases, with 4 bases left between them. CDR1 and CDR2 (germline): SGDLS, YYNGEE. CDR3 length equals 14 residues. The CDR3 protein is CASSVSTTNEKLFF. The CDR3, as DNA: TGTGCCAGCAGCGTATCTACAACTAATGAAAAACTGTTTTTT.

This clone was seen a single time. The chain links TRBV11-3 to TRBJ2-1; 8 positions match TRBD2. V lost 5 bases and J lost 9; bases outside the gene matches: 6. The CDR3 contains 13 residues. The V gene's germline CDR1 is SGHNT and CDR2 YENEEA. DNA for the CDR3: TGTGCCAGCAGCCCCCGGGGGGGCGTTGAGCAGTTCTTC. Protein product: CASSPRGGVEQFF. The whole variable domain, remainder taken from reference TRBV11-3 and TRBJ2-1, is EAGVVQSPRYKIIEKKQPVAFWCNPISGHNTLYWYLQNLGQGPELLIRYENEEAVDDSQLPKDRFSAERLKGVDSTLKIQPAELGDSAVYLCASSPRGGVEQFFGPGTRLTVL.

The genes are TRBV5-1 and TRBJ2-5, with 11 bases lining up with TRBD2. Germline V gives CDR1 SGHRS, CDR2 YFSETQ. The CDR3 is 16 residues long. J lost 3 bases, V lost 1 base, and 5 bases had no gene match. This CDR3 reads CASSLLPGLAEETQYF. The CDR3 nucleotides read TGCGCCAGCAGCTTGCTCCCGGGACTAGCGGAAGAGACCCAGTACTTC.

This chain joins TRBV11-2 and TRBJ2-7, with D possibly matching TRBD2 (5 bases). The germline V and J ends were trimmed by 3 bases and 5 bases, with 14 bases remaining between them. The CDR3 contains 14 residues. The V gene's germline CDR1 is SGHAT and CDR2 FQNNGV. The CDR3 nucleotides read TGTGCCAGCAGCTTTAGAGGGTCCGGAAACGAGCAGTACTTC. Its protein product is CASSFRGSGNEQYF. Full variable domain (remainder filled in from reference TRBV11-2 and TRBJ2-7): EAGVAQSPRYKIIEKRQSVAFWCNPISGHATLYWYQQILGQGPKLLIQFQNNGVVDDSQLPKDRFSAERLKGVDSTLKIQPAKLEDSAVYLCASSFRGSGNEQYFGPGTRLTVT.

The genes are TRBV10-3 and TRBJ1-6; TRBD1 matches 7 bases. This CDR3 is 14 amino acids long. Germline CDR1 is ENHRY and CDR2 is SYGVKD. Trimming took 10 bases from V and 6 from J; bases not matched to a gene: 9. The DNA of the CDR3 is TGTGCCAGCACAGGACAGGAGTCTAATTCACCCCTCCACTTT. It codes for CASTGQESNSPLHF.

The chain is built from TRBV15 and TRBJ2-4; 7 bases map to TRBD2. This CDR3 has 16 amino acids. With V trimmed by 4 bases and J by 2 bases, 8 bases remained unmatched. Per germline, CDR1 LNHNV and CDR2 YYDKDF (reference sequence). The CDR3 spells CATSTPGGPTKNIQYF. The CDR3, as DNA: TGTGCCACCAGCACCCCGGGAGGACCAACCAAAAACATTCAGTACTTC. Based on the CDR3 plus reference TRBV15 and TRBJ2-4, the full variable domain is DAMVIQNPRYQVTQFGKPVTLSCSQTLNHNVMYWYQQKSSQAPKLLFHYYDKDFNNEADTPDNFQSRRPNTSFCFLDIRSPGLGDTAMYLCATSTPGGPTKNIQYFGAGTRLSVL.

The rearrangement joins TRBV19 to TRBJ1-5; no reliable D call. V shed 4 bases and J shed 4 bases, with 5 bases lying between them. This CDR3 spans 12 amino acids. The germline CDR1 and CDR2 sequences are LNHDA and SQIVND (reference sequence). CDR3 DNA: TGTGCCAGTAGTAATCCGAATCAGCCCCAGCATTTT. Amino acids: CASSNPNQPQHF.